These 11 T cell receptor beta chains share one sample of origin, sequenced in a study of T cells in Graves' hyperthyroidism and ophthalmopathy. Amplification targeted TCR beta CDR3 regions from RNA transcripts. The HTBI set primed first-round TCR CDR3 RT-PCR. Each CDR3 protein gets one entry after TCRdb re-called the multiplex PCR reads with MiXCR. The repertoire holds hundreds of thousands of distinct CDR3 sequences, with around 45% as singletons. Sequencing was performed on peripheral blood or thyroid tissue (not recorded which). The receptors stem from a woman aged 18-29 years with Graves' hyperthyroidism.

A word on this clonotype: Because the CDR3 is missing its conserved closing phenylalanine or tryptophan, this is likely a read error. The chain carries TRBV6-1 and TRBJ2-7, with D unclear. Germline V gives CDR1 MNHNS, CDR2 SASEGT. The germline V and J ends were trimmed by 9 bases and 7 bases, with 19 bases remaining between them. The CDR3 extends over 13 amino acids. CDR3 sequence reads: CASSIGYYEEQYL. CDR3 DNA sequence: TGTGCCAGTAGTATAGGCTACTACGAGGAGCAGTACCTC.

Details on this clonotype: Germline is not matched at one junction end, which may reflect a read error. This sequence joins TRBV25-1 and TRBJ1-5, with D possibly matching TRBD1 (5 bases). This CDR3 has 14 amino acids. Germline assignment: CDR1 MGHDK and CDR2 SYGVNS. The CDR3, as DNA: TGTGCCAACAGTGGGGGACGGGGGAATCAGCCCCAGCATTTT. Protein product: CANSGGRGNQPQHF.

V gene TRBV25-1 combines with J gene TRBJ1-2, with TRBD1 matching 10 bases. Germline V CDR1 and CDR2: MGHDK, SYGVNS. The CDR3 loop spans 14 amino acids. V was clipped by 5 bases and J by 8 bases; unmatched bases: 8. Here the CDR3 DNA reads TGTGCCAGCAGTTATCCGGGACAGGGGTTCGGCTACACCTTC. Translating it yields CASSYPGQGFGYTF.

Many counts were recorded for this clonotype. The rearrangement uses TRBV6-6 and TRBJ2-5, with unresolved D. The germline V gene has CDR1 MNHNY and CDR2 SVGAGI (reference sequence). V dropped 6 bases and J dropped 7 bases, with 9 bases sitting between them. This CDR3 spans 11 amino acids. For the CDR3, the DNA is TGTGCCAGCAGCCCCACGGGGACCCAGTACTTC. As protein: CASSPTGTQYF.

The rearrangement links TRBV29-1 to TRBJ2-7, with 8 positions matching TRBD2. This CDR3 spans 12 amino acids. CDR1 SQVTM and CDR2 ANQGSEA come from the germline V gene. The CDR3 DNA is TGCACCGCCCGGGATAGCGGGAACGAGCAGTACTTC. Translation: CTARDSGNEQYF.

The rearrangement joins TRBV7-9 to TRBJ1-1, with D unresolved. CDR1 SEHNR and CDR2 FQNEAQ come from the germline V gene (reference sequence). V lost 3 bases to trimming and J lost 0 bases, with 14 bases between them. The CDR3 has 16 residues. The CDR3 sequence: CASSLGGGMVNTEAFF. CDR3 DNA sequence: TGTGCCAGCAGCTTGGGAGGAGGGATGGTGAACACTGAAGCTTTCTTT. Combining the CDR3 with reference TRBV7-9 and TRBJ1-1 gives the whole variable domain DTGVSQNPRHKITKRGQNVTFRCDPISEHNRLYWYRQTLGQGPEFLTYFQNEAQLEKSRLLSDRFSAERPKGSFSTLEIQRTEQGDSAMYLCASSLGGGMVNTEAFFGQGTRLTVV.

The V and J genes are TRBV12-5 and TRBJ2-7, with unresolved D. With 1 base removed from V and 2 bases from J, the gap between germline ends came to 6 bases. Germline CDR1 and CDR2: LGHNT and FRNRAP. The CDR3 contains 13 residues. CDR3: CASGLEPAYEQYF. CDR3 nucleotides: TGTGCTAGTGGTTTGGAGCCCGCCTACGAGCAGTACTTC.

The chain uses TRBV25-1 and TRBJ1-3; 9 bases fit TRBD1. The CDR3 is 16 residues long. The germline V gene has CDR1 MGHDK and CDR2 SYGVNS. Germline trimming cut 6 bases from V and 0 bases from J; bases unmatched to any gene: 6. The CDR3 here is CASRPDRGFSGNTIYF. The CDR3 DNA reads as TGTGCCAGCAGACCAGACAGGGGGTTCTCTGGAAACACCATATATTTT.

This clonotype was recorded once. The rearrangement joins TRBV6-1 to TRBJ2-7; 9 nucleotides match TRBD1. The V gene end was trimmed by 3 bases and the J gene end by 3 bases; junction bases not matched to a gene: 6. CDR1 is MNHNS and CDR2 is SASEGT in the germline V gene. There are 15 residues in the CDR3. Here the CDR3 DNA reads TGTGCCAGCAGTGACCTACGGACAGGGGACTACGAGCAGTACTTC. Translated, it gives CASSDLRTGDYEQYF.

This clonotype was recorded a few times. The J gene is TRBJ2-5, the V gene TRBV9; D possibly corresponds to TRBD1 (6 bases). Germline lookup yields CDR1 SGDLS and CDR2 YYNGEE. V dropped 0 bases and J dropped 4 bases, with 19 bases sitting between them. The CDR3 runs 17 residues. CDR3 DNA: TGTGCCAGCAGCGTAGGCACCCTGGGCAGGGGACGAGAGACCCAGTACTTC. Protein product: CASSVGTLGRGRETQYF.

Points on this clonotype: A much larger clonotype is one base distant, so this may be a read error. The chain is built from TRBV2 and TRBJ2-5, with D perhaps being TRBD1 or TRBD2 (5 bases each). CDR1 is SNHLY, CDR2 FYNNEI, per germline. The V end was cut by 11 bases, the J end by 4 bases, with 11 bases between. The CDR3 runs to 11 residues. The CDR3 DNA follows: TGTGCCGGGGGACCTCGAGAGACCCAGTACTTC. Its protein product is CAGGPRETQYF. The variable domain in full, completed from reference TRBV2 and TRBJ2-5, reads EPEVTQTPSHQVTQMGQEVILRCVPISNHLYFYWYRQILGQKVEFLVSFYNNEISEKSEIFDDQFSVERPDGSNFTLKIRSTKLEDSAMYFCAGGPRETQYFGPGTRLLVL.